This T cell receptor (beta chain) was sequenced in a study of shared clonotypes between healthy human individuals. Study background: Donor ages ranged 18 to 49 years: two women, a few men. For every donor, three CD4 naive, three CD4 memory, two CD8 naive and one CD8 memory plates were used. Study outcomes and limitations: Relative to memory subsets, naive subsets generally showed larger estimated richness.

The assay was immunoSEQ multiplex PCR, and TCRdb's table has in-frame clones only and misses some. The sample consists of about 2,200,000 clones, roughly 91% of them appearing once. In the naive CD8 group, cells lacked CD45RO and were positively selected for CCR7, so terminally differentiated effector memory CD45RA+ cells were left out. Germline-derived CDR1 and CDR2 are MNHEY and SMNVEV (reference sequence). With 3 bases clipped from V and 3 bases from J, the junction kept 9 bases outside the gene matches. The CDR3 totals 16 residues. As for this clone: Its antigen is currently unknown.

What was sequenced was naive CD8+ T cells from PBMCs. The source is a man between 18 and 29 years old in good health. Some clones in this sample may be carry-over from other donors' samples. This chain joins TRBV27 and TRBJ2-7, with TRBD1 matching over 9 bases. The CDR3 sequence is CASSFFGTGSVYEQYF. The CDR3 DNA follows: TGTGCCAGCAGTTTTTTCGGGACAGGGTCAGTCTACGAGCAGTACTTC.